This T cell receptor beta chain was identified during a study of monozygotic twins with inflammatory bowel disease. Study-wide results and limits: Sharing of clonotypes with others was lower in IBD patients than in healthy twins, and this was especially so with disease activity. Among T cells, the various subtypes were not distinguishable. Between concordant and discordant twins, repertoire similarity failed to differ, a result that limited power may explain.

Per germline, CDR1 MGHDK and CDR2 SYGVNS. CDR3 length: 14 amino acids. Each UMI, carrying a 6-nucleotide sample barcode, came from template switching. From its re-call of the 5' RACE reads, TCRdb lists each CDR3 protein once, without DNA. This sample's table has some 440,000 distinct CDR3 sequences. Regarding this clonotype: Antigen unknown.

The chain has TRBV25-1 and TRBJ2-1; TCRdb indicates TRBD1, and absent DNA this call remains unverified. Sequenced: blood. This sequence originates from a human donor with ulcerative colitis or Crohn's disease, or a healthy co-twin of an affected twin (not recorded which). The CDR3 here is CASSEIGQGLEQFF. The whole variable domain, remainder taken from reference TRBV25-1 and TRBJ2-1, is EADIYQTPRYLVIGTGKKITLECSQTMGHDKMYWYQQDPGMELHLIHYSYGVNSTEKGDLSSESTVSRIRTEHFPLTLESARPSHTSQYLCASSEIGQGLEQFFGPGTRLTVL.